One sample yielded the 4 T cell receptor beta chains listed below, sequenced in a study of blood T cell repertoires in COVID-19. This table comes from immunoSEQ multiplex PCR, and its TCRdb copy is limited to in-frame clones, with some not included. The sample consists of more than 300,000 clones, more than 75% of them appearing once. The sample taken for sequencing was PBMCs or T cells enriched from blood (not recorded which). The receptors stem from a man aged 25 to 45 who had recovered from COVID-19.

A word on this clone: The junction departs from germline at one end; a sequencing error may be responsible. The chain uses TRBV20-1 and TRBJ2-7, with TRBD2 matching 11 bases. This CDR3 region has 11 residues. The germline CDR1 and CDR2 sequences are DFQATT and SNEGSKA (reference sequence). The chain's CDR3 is CSAKLAGAHQF. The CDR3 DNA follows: TGCAGTGCTAAACTAGCGGGGGCACACCAATTC.

DNA for the CDR3: TGTGCCAGCAGACCCCCGGGTTGGAAAGCTTTCTTT. Residues: CASRPPGWKAFF. V is TRBV12-3 or TRBV12-4 and J is TRBJ1-1; D not resolved. The V and J ends lost 6 bases and 9 bases respectively, with 14 bases between them. There are 12 residues in the CDR3.

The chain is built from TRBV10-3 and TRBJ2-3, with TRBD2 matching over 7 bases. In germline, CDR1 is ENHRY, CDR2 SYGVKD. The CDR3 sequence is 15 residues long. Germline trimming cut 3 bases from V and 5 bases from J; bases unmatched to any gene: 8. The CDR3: CAISESELALDTQYF. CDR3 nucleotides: TGTGCCATCAGTGAAAGTGAACTAGCGTTAGATACGCAGTATTTT.

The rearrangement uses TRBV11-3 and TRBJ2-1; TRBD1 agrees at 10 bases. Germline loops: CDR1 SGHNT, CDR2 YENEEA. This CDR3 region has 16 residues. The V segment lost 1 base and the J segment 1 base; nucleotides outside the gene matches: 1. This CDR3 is CASSLAGQGSYNEQFF. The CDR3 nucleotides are TGTGCCAGCAGCTTAGCGGGACAGGGGTCCTACAATGAGCAGTTCTTC.